These T cell receptor beta chains were read from a single sample in a study of cytomegalovirus exposure and HLA in healthy donors. Profiling relied on immunoSEQ multiplex PCR, and the TCRdb table lists in-frame clones only, not all of them. The sample has under 75,000 clones; approximately 92% are singletons. Sequencing was done on a sample of PBMCs. The receptors here all came from a man aged 18 to 30 in good health and CMV-seropositive. The CDR3 runs from the conserved cysteine through the conserved F or W. D genes are given only for firm matches. The listing skips clone size in some rows; elsewhere it reads once, few, many or a size class.

j_gene: TRBJ2-7
abundance: -
v_gene: TRBV28
d_gene: -
CDR3aa: CASTKPSSYEQYF
CDR3nt: TGTGCCAGCACGAAGCCCTCCTCCTACGAGCAGTACTTC

j_gene: TRBJ2-7
abundance: -
v_gene: TRBV7-4
d_gene: TRBD2
CDR3aa: CASSLTPGRAGGPTYEQYF
CDR3nt: TGTGCCAGCAGCTTGACCCCCGGTCGAGCGGGAGGTCCCACCTACGAGCAGTACTTC

j_gene: TRBJ1-2
abundance: -
v_gene: TRBV27
d_gene: -
CDR3aa: CASSPGSKDYGYTF
CDR3nt: TGTGCCAGCAGCCCCGGGTCTAAGGACTATGGCTACACCTTC

j_gene: TRBJ2-5
abundance: -
v_gene: TRBV7-3
d_gene: -
CDR3aa: CASSTGYQETQYF
CDR3nt: TGTGCCAGCAGTACAGGGTACCAAGAGACCCAGTACTTC

j_gene: TRBJ2-7
abundance: few
v_gene: TRBV7-9
d_gene: -
CDR3aa: CASSPGGHVYEQYF
CDR3nt: TGTGCCAGCAGCCCCGGCGGACATGTCTACGAGCAGTACTTC

j_gene: TRBJ2-1
abundance: -
v_gene: TRBV18
d_gene: TRBD2
CDR3aa: CASSPNAGVSYNEQFF
CDR3nt: TGTGCCAGCTCACCCAACGCGGGGGTGTCCTACAATGAGCAGTTCTTC

j_gene: TRBJ2-1
abundance: -
v_gene: TRBV9
d_gene: TRBD2
CDR3aa: CASSGYGLATTKYNEQFF
CDR3nt: TGTGCCAGCAGCGGCTATGGACTAGCCACGACTAAGTACAATGAGCAGTTCTTC

j_gene: TRBJ1-1
abundance: -
v_gene: TRBV9
d_gene: -
CDR3aa: CASSTLGGAPNTEAFF
CDR3nt: TGTGCCAGCAGCACCCTGGGAGGGGCTCCGAACACTGAAGCTTTCTTT

j_gene: TRBJ1-2
abundance: -
v_gene: TRBV5-4
d_gene: -
CDR3aa: CASSPGQGTLYGYTF
CDR3nt: TGTGCCAGCAGCCCGGGGCAGGGGACGCTCTATGGCTACACCTTC

j_gene: TRBJ2-7
abundance: -
v_gene: TRBV9
d_gene: TRBD1
CDR3aa: CASSKRTGSHYEQYF
CDR3nt: TGTGCCAGCAGCAAACGGACAGGGAGCCACTACGAGCAGTACTTC

j_gene: TRBJ2-1
abundance: -
v_gene: TRBV5-4
d_gene: TRBD2
CDR3aa: CASTFSAGGGNEQFF
CDR3nt: TGTGCCAGCACATTTTCCGCGGGAGGGGGCAATGAGCAGTTCTTC

j_gene: TRBJ2-3
abundance: -
v_gene: TRBV6-4
d_gene: -
CDR3aa: CASSERAGESDTQYF
CDR3nt: TGTGCCAGCAGTGAAAGGGCAGGGGAGTCAGATACGCAGTATTTT

j_gene: TRBJ1-2
abundance: -
v_gene: TRBV11-2
d_gene: TRBD1
CDR3aa: CASSLGEGGVDYTF
CDR3nt: TGTGCCAGCAGTCTTGGTGAAGGGGGCGTAGACTACACCTTC

j_gene: TRBJ2-1
abundance: -
v_gene: TRBV28
d_gene: TRBD2
CDR3aa: CASSLGGRSFNEQFF
CDR3nt: TGTGCCAGCAGTTTAGGCGGGAGGAGCTTCAATGAGCAGTTCTTC

j_gene: TRBJ1-1
abundance: -
v_gene: TRBV10-1
d_gene: -
CDR3aa: CASSGTGRTEAFF
CDR3nt: TGCGCCAGCAGTGGAACAGGGCGCACTGAAGCTTTCTTT

j_gene: TRBJ2-7
abundance: -
v_gene: TRBV27
d_gene: TRBD1
CDR3aa: CASSGQGAYYEQYF
CDR3nt: TGTGCCAGCAGTGGGCAGGGGGCCTACTACGAGCAGTACTTC

j_gene: TRBJ2-2
abundance: -
v_gene: TRBV9
d_gene: -
CDR3aa: CASSFQGQNTGELFF
CDR3nt: TGTGCCAGCAGCTTTCAGGGACAAAACACCGGGGAGCTGTTTTTT

j_gene: TRBJ2-1
abundance: -
v_gene: TRBV27
d_gene: TRBD1
CDR3aa: CASTPVGTGGKDEQFF
CDR3nt: TGTGCCAGCACCCCGGTCGGGACAGGGGGCAAAGATGAGCAGTTCTTC

j_gene: TRBJ2-1
abundance: -
v_gene: TRBV6-1
d_gene: TRBD1
CDR3aa: CASSVTGGTDEQFF
CDR3nt: TGTGCCAGCAGCGTAACAGGGGGCACGGATGAGCAGTTCTTC

j_gene: TRBJ1-2
abundance: -
v_gene: TRBV4-1
d_gene: TRBD1
CDR3aa: CASSQEQGALSGYTF
CDR3nt: TGCGCCAGCAGCCAAGAACAGGGGGCTCTGAGTGGCTACACCTTC

j_gene: TRBJ1-1
abundance: -
v_gene: TRBV28
d_gene: -
CDR3aa: CASSFEGLNTEAFF
CDR3nt: TGTGCCAGCAGTTTCGAGGGATTGAACACTGAAGCTTTCTTT

j_gene: TRBJ2-7
abundance: -
v_gene: TRBV4-1
d_gene: -
CDR3aa: CASSQDTGVTEQYF
CDR3nt: TGCGCCAGCAGCCAAGATACGGGGGTGACTGAGCAGTACTTC